The next 22 T cell receptor beta chains were all read from a single sample in a study of tumor-infiltrating lymphocytes in primary liver carcinoma. TCR beta cDNA was made from 450 to 600 ng total RNA with a constant-region primer. Construction of TCR beta libraries relied on three successive nested multiplex PCR rounds employing slightly modified ARM-PCR. With TRBV1-TRBV30 forward primers and a C-beta reverse primer, the first two PCR rounds were run for around 10 cycles each. TCRdb independently ran MiXCR on the multiplex PCR reads; one entry per CDR3 protein. The sample includes tens of thousands of distinct CDR3 sequences, 65% to 75% of them seen just once. The study co-extracted DNA and RNA from roughly 20-30 mg of unsorted bulk tissue. Specimen: liver tumor tissue from sampling region 4. Subset here: tumor region T4, right-lateral pole. Every receptor here comes from a woman between 55 and 75 years old with primary liver carcinoma and hepatitis B virus infection.

To note about this clonotype: A read error may produce the germline difference seen at one junction end. The chain employs TRBV12-3 or TRBV12-4 and TRBJ1-5; unclear D gene. This CDR3 has 13 amino acids. The CDR3 region is CASSFDTNQAQHF. CDR3 in DNA: TGTGCCAGCAGTTTTGACACCAATCAGGCCCAGCATTTT.

This clonotype was seen at least ten times. The gene calls are TRBV6-6 and TRBJ1-6; D unresolved. Per germline, CDR1 MNHNY and CDR2 SVGAGI (reference sequence). The CDR3 covers 19 residues. The V and J ends lost 2 bases and 2 bases respectively, with 19 bases between them. DNA of the CDR3: TGTGCCAGCAGTTACGGTTTCGGGGTCACAGATACCTATAATTCACCCCTCCACTTT. Translated, it gives CASSYGFGVTDTYNSPLHF.

Regarding this clonotype: The final CDR3 position lacks the conserved phenylalanine or tryptophan, pointing to a likely read error. The chain combines TRBV4-1 with TRBJ1-2; 10 nucleotides match TRBD1. CDR3 length equals 16 residues. V was pared by 4 bases and J by 3 bases, with 8 bases of the junction left unmatched. Germline-derived CDR1 and CDR2 are MGHRA and YSYEKL. The CDR3 loop reads CASSPPRQGAYYGYTL. CDR3 nucleotides: TGCGCCAGCAGCCCACCCCGACAGGGGGCTTACTATGGCTACACCTTA.

This clonotype showed up just a few times. CDR3 DNA: TGTGCCAGCAGTGGGACCCCTCTTGGGGCCTCCTACAATGAGCAGTTCTTC. Protein: CASSGTPLGASYNEQFF. The rearrangement uses TRBV6-1 and TRBJ2-1, with D perhaps TRBD1 (5 bases). CDR1 is MNHNS, CDR2 SASEGT, per germline. CDR3 length: 17 amino acids. The ends were cut back, 4 bases at V and 0 bases at J, with 16 bases in the middle.

A single count supports this clonotype. An end of the junction differs from the germline gene, which may be a read error. The V call is TRBV12-3 or TRBV12-4, the J call TRBJ2-6; possibly TRBD1 for D (6 bases). The CDR3 sequence is 15 residues long. The CDR3 loop reads CASSLHRAGANILTF. CDR3 nucleotides: TGTGCCAGCAGTTTGCACAGGGCAGGGGCCAACATCCTGACCTTC.

This clonotype was counted once. The germline gene is not matched at one end of the junction; a read error may be the cause. The chain is built from TRBV11-2 and TRBJ2-2; D is undetermined. Germline lookup yields CDR1 SGHAT and CDR2 FQNNGV. The CDR3 is 15 residues long. CDR3 DNA sequence: TGTGCCAGCAGCCCTCCGCAAGGAGCGACCGTGGAGCTGTCTTTT. This encodes CASSPPQGATVELSF.

This clonotype was found a few times. The chain combines TRBV20-1 with TRBJ2-4, with D perhaps given as TRBD1 or TRBD2 (5 bases each). There are 13 residues in the CDR3. Trimming shortened V by 6 bases and J by 0 bases, and 9 bases separated the two germline ends. Germline-derived CDR1 and CDR2 are DFQATT and SNEGSKA (reference sequence). DNA of the CDR3: TGCAGTGCCGATGGGGGAGCCAAAAACATTCAGTACTTC. It yields the protein CSADGGAKNIQYF.

There are many counts of this clonotype. The chain combines TRBV7-9 with TRBJ1-2; unclear D gene. The CDR3 extends over 13 amino acids. Trimming stripped 0 bases from V and 4 bases from J, with 6 bases between. CDR1 and CDR2 (germline): SEHNR, FQNEAQ (reference sequence). The CDR3, as DNA: TGTGCCAGCAGCTTAGCAGGGAGCTATGGCTACACCTTC. It yields the protein CASSLAGSYGYTF.

Note on this clonotype: At one boundary the junction diverges from the germline segment, which might be a read error. The J gene is TRBJ2-3, the V gene TRBV28; 8 positions match TRBD1. Germline CDR1 reads MDHEN; CDR2 reads SYDVKM. The CDR3 runs to 15 residues. The CDR3 sequence is CASSIGQGFTDTQYF. The CDR3 DNA reads TGCGCCAGCAGTATCGGACAGGGCTTCACAGATACGCAGTATTTT.

The V gene is TRBV3-1, the J gene TRBJ2-3, with a possible D match to TRBD2 (6 bases). The V gene lost 4 bases and the J gene lost 5 bases, with 16 bases spanning the gap. This CDR3 comprises 15 residues. Germline CDR1 reads LGHDT; CDR2 reads YNNKEL (reference sequence). CDR3 protein: CASSLTGSLGDTQYF. The CDR3 nucleotides are TGTGCCAGCAGCCTTACCGGGAGTCTGGGAGATACGCAGTATTTT.

A note on this clonotype: At one end the junction does not follow the germline gene, possibly because of a read error. The chain couples TRBV30 to TRBJ2-1, with a tentative D call TRBD2 (6 bases). The CDR3 is 14 amino acids. From germline, CDR1 is GTSNPN and CDR2 SVGIG (reference sequence). DNA of the CDR3: TGTGCCTGGAGTGTACTAGCCGACTACAATGGGCAGCTCTTC. It encodes CAWSVLADYNGQLF.

Of note for this clonotype: One end of the junction does not line up with germline, which may come from a read error. The CDR3 loop reads CTSSLGTGVYEQYF. In nucleotides, the CDR3 is TGTACCAGCAGCTTAGGGACCGGCGTCTACGAGCAATACTTC. The chain joins TRBV11-2 to TRBJ2-7, with D perhaps given as TRBD1 or TRBD2 (5 bases each). This CDR3 region has 14 residues. Per the germline V gene, CDR1 is SGHAT and CDR2 is FQNNGV.

About this clonotype itself: One end of the junction varies from germline; a read error may be responsible. This chain links TRBV16 with TRBJ2-6; TRBD1 might be the D (5 bases). CDR1 is KGHSY and CDR2 is FQNENV in the germline V gene. The CDR3 extends over 15 amino acids. The chain's CDR3 is CASSQLGSGANILTF. In nucleotides, the CDR3 is TGTGCCAGCAGCCAATTGGGGTCTGGGGCCAACATCCTGACTTTC. Full variable domain (remainder filled in from reference TRBV16 and TRBJ2-6): GEEVAQTPKHLVRGEGQKAKLYCAPIKGHSYVFWYQQVLKNEFKFLISFQNENVFDETGMPKERFSAKCLPNSPCSLEIQATKLEDSAVYFCASSQLGSGANILTFGAGSRLTVL.

For this clonotype: With a much larger clone just one base away, this may be a read error. The rearrangement uses TRBV5-1 and TRBJ2-1; 9 positions match TRBD1. The germline gives CDR1 SGHRS, CDR2 YFSETQ. The CDR3 is made up of 14 amino acids. CDR3 sequence (DNA): TGCGCCAGCAGCTTGGGGGACAGGGTCAGTGAGCAGCTCTTC. It yields the protein CASSLGDRVSEQLF.

This clonotype has a single count. The missing conserved phenylalanine or tryptophan at the end of this CDR3 makes a read error likely. V gene TRBV11-3 combines with J gene TRBJ2-2, with 11 nucleotides matching TRBD2. The CDR3 is 17 amino acids. Looked up from germline, CDR1 is SGHNT and CDR2 is YENEEA. V dropped 7 bases and J dropped 7; count of bases not matched to a gene: 14. CDR3 region: CASTSGLAGGPGGELFL. As DNA, the CDR3 is TGTGCCAGCACCTCAGGATTAGCGGGAGGGCCCGGCGGGGAGCTGTTTTTG.

As concerns this clonotype: This may be a read error: a much more frequent sequence differs by one nucleotide. This rearrangement joins TRBV28 to TRBJ2-1; the D gene could be TRBD1 or TRBD2 (6 bases each). V lost 7 bases and J 6 bases, leaving 16 bases between the germline ends. Germline CDR1 is MDHEN and CDR2 is SYDVKM. The CDR3 has 14 residues. The CDR3 is CASTQGGRPNEQFF. As DNA, the CDR3 is TGTGCCAGCACACAGGGAGGCCGACCCAATGAGCAGTTCTTC.

Notes on this clonotype: A much larger clone differs from this one at a single base, so this may be a read error. The chain links TRBV28 to TRBJ1-2; D remains ambiguous. CDR1 and CDR2 from the germline V gene are MDHEN and SYDVKM. CDR3 length: 12 amino acids. This chain's CDR3 is CASSSKNYSYTF. The CDR3 coding sequence is TGTGCCAGCAGTTCTAAGAACTATAGCTACACCTTC.

This clonotype was observed a handful of times. It may be a read error: a sequence one base away is much more abundant. The rearrangement uses TRBV6-1 and TRBJ2-7; 13 bases fit TRBD2. CDR3 length: 14 amino acids. In germline, CDR1 is MNHNS, CDR2 SASEGT. The CDR3, as DNA: TGTGCCAGCAGACGACTAGCGGGAGGCTACGGGCAGTACTTC. It specifies CASRRLAGGYGQYF.

This chain joins TRBV28 and TRBJ2-5; TRBD2 might be the D (6 bases). V shed 5 bases and J shed 1 base, with 11 bases lying between them. Germline CDR1 and CDR2: MDHEN and SYDVKM. This CDR3 contains 14 residues. The CDR3 nucleotides read TGTGCCAGCAGTATAAGGGACTTCCAAGAGACCCAGTACTTC. Translating it yields CASSIRDFQETQYF.

The chain combines TRBV7-3 with TRBJ2-2; D unclear. This CDR3 comprises 12 residues. V was trimmed by 3 bases and J by 2 bases, leaving 1 base between them. Germline CDR1 is SGHTA and CDR2 is FQGTGA. The CDR3 is CASSFNTGELFF. As DNA, the CDR3 is TGTGCCAGCAGCTTCAACACCGGGGAGCTGTTTTTT.

Worth noting for this clonotype: Just one base apart from a much larger clone, this may be a read error. The CDR3 sequence is CASGLRQHFNYGYTF. CDR3 in DNA: TGTGCCAGCGGTTTACGCCAGCACTTCAACTATGGCTACACCTTC. The V call is TRBV28, the J call TRBJ1-2; D not certain. CDR3 length: 15 residues. Germline assignment: CDR1 MDHEN and CDR2 SYDVKM.

About this clonotype itself: At one of its ends the junction is not consistent with the germline gene, which may arise from a read error. The V gene is TRBV10-3, the J gene TRBJ2-2, with D possibly matching TRBD1 (5 bases). There are 15 residues in the CDR3. Looked up from germline, CDR1 is ENHRY and CDR2 is SYGVKD. The CDR3 DNA follows: TGTACCATCAAGGACAAGGGGAAGGACACCGGGGAGCTGTTTTTT. Its translation: CTIKDKGKDTGELFF.